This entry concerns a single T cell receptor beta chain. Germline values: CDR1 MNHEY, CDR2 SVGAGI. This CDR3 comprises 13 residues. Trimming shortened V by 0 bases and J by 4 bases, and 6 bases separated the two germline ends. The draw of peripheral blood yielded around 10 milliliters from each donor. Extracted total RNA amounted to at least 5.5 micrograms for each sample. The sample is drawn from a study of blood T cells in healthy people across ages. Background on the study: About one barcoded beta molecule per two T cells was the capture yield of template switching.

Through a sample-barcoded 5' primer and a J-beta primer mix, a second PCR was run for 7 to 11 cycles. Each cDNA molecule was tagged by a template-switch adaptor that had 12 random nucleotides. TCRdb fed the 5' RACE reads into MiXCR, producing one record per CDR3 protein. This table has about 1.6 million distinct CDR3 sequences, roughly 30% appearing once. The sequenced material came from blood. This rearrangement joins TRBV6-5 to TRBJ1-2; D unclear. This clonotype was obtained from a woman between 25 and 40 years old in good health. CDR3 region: CASSYSGTYGYTF. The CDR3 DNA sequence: TGTGCCAGCAGTTACTCGGGAACCTATGGCTACACCTTC.